Listed below are T cell receptor beta chains from one sample, sequenced in a study of blood T cell repertoires in COVID-19. Here immunoSEQ multiplex PCR was the method, and the copy in TCRdb shows in-frame clones only, minus some. The table lists roughly 700,000 clones, approximately 90% of them singletons. Sequencing was done on a sample of peripheral blood. Source of these receptors: a woman under 30 with acute or convalescent COVID-19. Each CDR3 is given with its conserved first and last residue. The order of the fields is J gene, D gene, clone size, V gene, CDR3 protein, CDR3 DNA. A D gene is named only where the DNA matches it firmly. Clone size is shown for a subset of rows, as once, few, many or a class of expanded clone.

TRBJ1-2 | . | . | TRBV4-3 | CASSQDLAGDYGYTF | TGCGCCAGCAGCCAAGATTTGGCAGGGGACTATGGCTACACCTTC
TRBJ2-1 | TRBD1 | . | TRBV29-1 | CSVQGANEQFF | TGCAGCGTTCAGGGGGCAAATGAGCAGTTCTTC
TRBJ1-3 | . | . | TRBV9 | CASSVATGGNTIYF | TGTGCCAGCAGCGTAGCTACAGGCGGAAACACCATATATTTT
TRBJ1-4 | . | once | TRBV27 | CASSPSLGRANEKLFF | TGTGCCAGCAGCCCCAGTCTAGGGCGGGCTAATGAAAAACTGTTTTTT
TRBJ1-2 | . | few | TRBV4-2 | CASSQETVSYGYTF | TGTGCCAGCAGCCAAGAGACTGTGTCATATGGCTACACCTTC
TRBJ1-1 | . | . | TRBV7-2 | CASSFHGQGEAFF | TGTGCCAGCAGCTTTCACGGGCAGGGGGAAGCTTTCTTT
TRBJ1-2 | TRBD1 | . | TRBV6-1 | CASSELRQGNFLNYGYTF | TGTGCCAGCAGTGAACTCCGACAGGGAAACTTTTTAAACTATGGCTACACCTTC
TRBJ1-1 | TRBD1 | . | TRBV9 | CASSIRDRVSEAFF | TGTGCCAGCAGCATACGGGACAGGGTCTCTGAAGCTTTCTTT
TRBJ2-3 | TRBD2 | . | TRBV4-1 | CASSQVFSGGTDTQYF | TGCGCCAGCAGCCAAGTCTTTAGCGGGGGCACAGATACGCAGTATTTT
TRBJ1-3 | . | . | TRBV5-1 | CASSNSGSLSGNTIYF | TGCGCCAGCAGCAATTCCGGGAGCCTCTCTGGAAACACCATATATTTT
TRBJ1-2 | . | few | TRBV6-2/TRBV6-3 | CASSYSQDIGYTF | TGTGCCAGCAGTTACTCTCAGGATATTGGCTACACCTTC
TRBJ2-5 | . | . | TRBV12-5 | CASGLWPQGWETQYF | TGTGCTAGTGGTTTGTGGCCCCAGGGGTGGGAGACCCAGTACTTC
TRBJ1-2 | . | . | TRBV6-5 | CASSPGQRNYGYTF | TGTGCCAGCAGCCCCGGTCAGAGGAACTATGGCTACACCTTC
TRBJ2-1 | . | once | TRBV5-4 | CASRGGGQYNEQFF | TGTGCCAGCCGGGGCGGGGGCCAGTACAATGAGCAGTTCTTC
TRBJ2-3 | . | . | TRBV7-9 | CASSLRLDFDTQYF | TGTGCCAGCAGCTTAAGGCTAGACTTTGATACGCAGTATTTT
TRBJ2-7 | . | . | TRBV9 | CASSVEQGYEQYF | TGTGCCAGCAGCGTAGAACAGGGCTACGAGCAGTACTTC
TRBJ2-4 | TRBD2 | . | TRBV10-2 | CASIDSGGIWNF | TGCGCCAGCATCGATAGCGGGGGGATTTGGAACTTC
TRBJ2-2 | TRBD2 | . | TRBV24-1 | CATSDPQRGITGELFF | TGTGCCACCAGTGATCCCCAGCGGGGGATCACCGGGGAGCTGTTTTTT
TRBJ1-2 | . | . | TRBV3-1/TRBV3-2 | CASSQAQGYGYTF | TGTGCCAGCAGCCAAGCCCAGGGGTATGGCTACACCTTC
TRBJ1-1 | TRBD1 | . | TRBV7-9 | CASSFRQGGGTEAFF | TGTGCCAGCAGCTTCCGACAGGGTGGGGGCACTGAAGCTTTCTTT
TRBJ1-4 | TRBD1 | . | TRBV4-1 | CASSHGVGGDEKLFF | TGCGCCAGCAGCCATGGGGTAGGGGGCGATGAAAAACTGTTTTTT
TRBJ2-3 | TRBD2 | . | TRBV11-2 | CASSFGAQGGSTDTQYF | TGTGCCAGCAGCTTTGGGGCGCAGGGAGGGAGCACAGATACGCAGTATTTT
TRBJ2-7 | . | . | TRBV11-2 | CASSTPGRVYEQYF | TGTGCCAGCAGCACCCCGGGCAGGGTCTACGAGCAGTACTTC
TRBJ1-5 | . | few | TRBV20-1 | CSASSGTNDQPQHF | TGCAGTGCTAGTTCTGGGACAAACGATCAGCCCCAGCATTTT
TRBJ1-6 | . | . | TRBV5-1 | CASSTNNSPLHF | TGCGCCAGCTCGACAAATAATTCACCCCTCCACTTT
TRBJ2-1 | TRBD1 | . | TRBV19 | CASSTRGQGRDEQFF | TGTGCCAGTAGTACCCGGGGACAGGGGAGGGATGAGCAGTTCTTC
TRBJ2-3 | . | . | TRBV6-4 | CASRGADRATDTQYF | TGTGCCAGCAGGGGGGCCGACAGAGCCACAGATACGCAGTATTTT